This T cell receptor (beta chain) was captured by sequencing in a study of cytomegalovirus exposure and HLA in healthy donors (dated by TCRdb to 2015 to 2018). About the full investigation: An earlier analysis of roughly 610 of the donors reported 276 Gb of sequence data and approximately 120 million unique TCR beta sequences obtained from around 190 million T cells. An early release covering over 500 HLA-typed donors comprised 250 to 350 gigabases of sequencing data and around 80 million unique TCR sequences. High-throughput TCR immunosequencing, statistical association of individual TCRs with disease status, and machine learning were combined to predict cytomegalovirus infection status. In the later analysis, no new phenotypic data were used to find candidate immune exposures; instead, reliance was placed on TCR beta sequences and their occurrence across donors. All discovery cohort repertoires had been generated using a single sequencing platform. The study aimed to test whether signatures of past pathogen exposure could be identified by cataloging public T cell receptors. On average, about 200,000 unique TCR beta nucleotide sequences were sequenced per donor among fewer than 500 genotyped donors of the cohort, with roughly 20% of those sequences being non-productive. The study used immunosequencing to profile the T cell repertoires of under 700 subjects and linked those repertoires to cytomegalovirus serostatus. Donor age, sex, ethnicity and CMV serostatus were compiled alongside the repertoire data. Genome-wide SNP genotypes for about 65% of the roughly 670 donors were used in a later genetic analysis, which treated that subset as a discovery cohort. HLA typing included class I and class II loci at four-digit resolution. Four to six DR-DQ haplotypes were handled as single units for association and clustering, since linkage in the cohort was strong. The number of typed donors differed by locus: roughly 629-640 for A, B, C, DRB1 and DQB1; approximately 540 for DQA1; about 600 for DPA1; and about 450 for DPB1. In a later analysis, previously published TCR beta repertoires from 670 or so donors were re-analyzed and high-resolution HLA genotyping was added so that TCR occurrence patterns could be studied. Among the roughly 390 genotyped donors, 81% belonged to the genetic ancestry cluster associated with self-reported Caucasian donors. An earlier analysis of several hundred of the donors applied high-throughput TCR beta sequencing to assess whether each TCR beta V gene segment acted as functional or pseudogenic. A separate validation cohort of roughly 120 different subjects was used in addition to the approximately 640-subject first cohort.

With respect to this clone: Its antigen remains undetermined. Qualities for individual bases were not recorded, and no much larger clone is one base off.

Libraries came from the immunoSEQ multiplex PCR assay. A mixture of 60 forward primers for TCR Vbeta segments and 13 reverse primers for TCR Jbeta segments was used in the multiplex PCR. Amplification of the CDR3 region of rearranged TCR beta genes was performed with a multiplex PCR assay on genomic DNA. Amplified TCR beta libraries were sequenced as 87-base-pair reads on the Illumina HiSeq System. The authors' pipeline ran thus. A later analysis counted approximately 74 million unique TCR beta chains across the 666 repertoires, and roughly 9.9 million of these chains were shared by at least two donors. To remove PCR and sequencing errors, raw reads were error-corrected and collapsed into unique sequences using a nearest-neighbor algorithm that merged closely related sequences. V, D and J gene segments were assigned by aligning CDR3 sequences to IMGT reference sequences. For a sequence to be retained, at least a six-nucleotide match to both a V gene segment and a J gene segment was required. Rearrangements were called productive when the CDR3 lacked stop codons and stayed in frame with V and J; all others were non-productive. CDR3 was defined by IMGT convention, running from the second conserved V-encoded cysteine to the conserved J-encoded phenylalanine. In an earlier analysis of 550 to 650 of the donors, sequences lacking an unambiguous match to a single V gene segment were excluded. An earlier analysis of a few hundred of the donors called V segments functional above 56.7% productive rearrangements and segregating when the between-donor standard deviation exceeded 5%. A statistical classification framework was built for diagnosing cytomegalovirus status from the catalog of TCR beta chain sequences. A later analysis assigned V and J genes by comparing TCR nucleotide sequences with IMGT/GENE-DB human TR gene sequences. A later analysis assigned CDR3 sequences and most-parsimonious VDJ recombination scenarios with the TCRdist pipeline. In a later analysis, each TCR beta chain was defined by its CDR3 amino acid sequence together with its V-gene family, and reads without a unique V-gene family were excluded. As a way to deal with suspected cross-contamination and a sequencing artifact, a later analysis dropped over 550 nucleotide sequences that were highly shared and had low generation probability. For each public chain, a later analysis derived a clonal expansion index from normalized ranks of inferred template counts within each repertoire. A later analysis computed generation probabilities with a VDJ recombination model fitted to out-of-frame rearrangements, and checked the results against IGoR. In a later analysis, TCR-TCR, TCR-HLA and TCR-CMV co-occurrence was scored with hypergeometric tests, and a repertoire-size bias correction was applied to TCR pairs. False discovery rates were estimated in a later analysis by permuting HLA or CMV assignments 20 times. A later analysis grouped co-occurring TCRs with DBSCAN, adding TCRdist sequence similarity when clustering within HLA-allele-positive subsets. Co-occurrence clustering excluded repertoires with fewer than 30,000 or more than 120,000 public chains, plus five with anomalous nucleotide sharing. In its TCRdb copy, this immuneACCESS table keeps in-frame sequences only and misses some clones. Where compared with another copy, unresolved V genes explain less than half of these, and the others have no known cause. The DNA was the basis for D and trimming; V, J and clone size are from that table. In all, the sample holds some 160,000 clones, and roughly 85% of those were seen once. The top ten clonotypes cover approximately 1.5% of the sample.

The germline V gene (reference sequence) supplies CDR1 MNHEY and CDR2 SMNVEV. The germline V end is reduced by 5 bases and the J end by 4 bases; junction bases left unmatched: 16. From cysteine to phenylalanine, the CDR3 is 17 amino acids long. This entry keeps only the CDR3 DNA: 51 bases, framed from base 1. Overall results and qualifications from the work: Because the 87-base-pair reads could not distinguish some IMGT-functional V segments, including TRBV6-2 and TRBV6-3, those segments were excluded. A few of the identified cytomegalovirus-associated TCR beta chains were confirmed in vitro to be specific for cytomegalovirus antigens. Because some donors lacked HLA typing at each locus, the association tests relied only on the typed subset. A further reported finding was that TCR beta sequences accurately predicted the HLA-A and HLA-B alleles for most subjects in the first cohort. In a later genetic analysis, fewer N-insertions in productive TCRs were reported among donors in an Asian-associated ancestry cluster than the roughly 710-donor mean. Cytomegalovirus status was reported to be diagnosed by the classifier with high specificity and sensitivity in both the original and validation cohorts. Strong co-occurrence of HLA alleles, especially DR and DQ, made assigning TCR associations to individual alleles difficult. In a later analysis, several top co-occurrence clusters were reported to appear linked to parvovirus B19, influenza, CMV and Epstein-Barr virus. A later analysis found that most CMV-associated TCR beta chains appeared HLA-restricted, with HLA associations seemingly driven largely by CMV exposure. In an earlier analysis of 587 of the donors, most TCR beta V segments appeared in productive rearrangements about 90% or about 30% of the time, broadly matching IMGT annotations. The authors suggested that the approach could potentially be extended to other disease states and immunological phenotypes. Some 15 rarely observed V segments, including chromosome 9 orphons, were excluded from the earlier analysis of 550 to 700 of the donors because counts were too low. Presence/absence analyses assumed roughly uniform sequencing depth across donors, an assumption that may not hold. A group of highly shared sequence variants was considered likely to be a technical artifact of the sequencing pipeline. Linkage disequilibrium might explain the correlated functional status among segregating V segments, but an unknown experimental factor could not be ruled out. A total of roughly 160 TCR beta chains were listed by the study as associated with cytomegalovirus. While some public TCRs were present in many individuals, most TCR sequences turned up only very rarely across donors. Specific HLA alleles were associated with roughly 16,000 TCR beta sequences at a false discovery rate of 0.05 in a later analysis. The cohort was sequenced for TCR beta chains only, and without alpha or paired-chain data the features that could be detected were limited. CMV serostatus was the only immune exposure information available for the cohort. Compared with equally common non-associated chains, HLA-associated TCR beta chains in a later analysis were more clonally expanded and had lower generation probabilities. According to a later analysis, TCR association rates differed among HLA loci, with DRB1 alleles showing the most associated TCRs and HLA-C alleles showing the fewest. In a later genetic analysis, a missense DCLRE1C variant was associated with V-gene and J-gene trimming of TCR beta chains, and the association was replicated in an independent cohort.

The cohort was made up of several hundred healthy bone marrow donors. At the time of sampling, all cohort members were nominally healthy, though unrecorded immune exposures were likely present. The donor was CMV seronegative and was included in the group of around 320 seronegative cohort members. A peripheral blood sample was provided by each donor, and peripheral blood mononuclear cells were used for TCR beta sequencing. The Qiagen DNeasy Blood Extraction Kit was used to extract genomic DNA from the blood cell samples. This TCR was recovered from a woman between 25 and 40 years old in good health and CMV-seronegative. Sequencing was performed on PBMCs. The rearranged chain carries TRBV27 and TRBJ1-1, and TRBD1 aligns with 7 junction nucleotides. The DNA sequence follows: TGTGCCAGCAGTCCCGTCCGACAGGGTGGGGTGAGCACTGAAGCTTTCTTT. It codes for CASSPVRQGGVSTEAFF.